The 20 T cell receptor beta chains below come from one sample, sequenced in a study of blood T cells in healthy people across ages (dated by TCRdb to between 2014 and 2016). The receptor library was made with 5' RACE. These reads were obtained on an Illumina HiSeq 2500. A second roughly 6 to 11 cycle PCR used a sample-barcoded 5' primer and a J-beta primer mix. TCRdb itself trimmed the public reads at Q25 with fastp, ran MiXCR and retained productive beta chains. Each entry merges the rows of one CDR3 protein and shows their most common DNA and genes. This sample holds almost 1 million distinct CDR3 sequences; around 54% were observed only once. The top ten hold 20% to 25% of the sample. The sequencing sample was made of blood. The source is an older woman in good health.

The V call is TRBV28, the J call TRBJ2-1; 7 nucleotides agree with TRBD1. Near its end, the DNA agrees better with TRBJ2-7, so the J call may be wrong. The CDR3 covers 15 residues. Germline CDR1 and CDR2: MDHEN and SYDVKM. CDR3 loop: CASSFGDSRRGEQYF. CDR3 in DNA: TGTGCCAGCAGTTTCGGGGACAGCCGTAGGGGCGAGCAGTACTTC.

This clonotype has just a few counts. CDR3 protein: CASRVTSGTTDTQYF. Written as DNA, the CDR3 is TGTGCCAGCAGGGTGACTAGCGGGACTACAGATACGCAGTATTTT. This sequence joins TRBV2 and TRBJ2-3; TRBD2 aligns across 11 bases. The germline V gene has CDR1 SNHLY and CDR2 FYNNEI. The V gene end was trimmed by 6 bases and the J gene end by 3 bases; junction bases not matched to a gene: 5. CDR3 size: 15 residues.

The V call is TRBV5-1, the J call TRBJ2-6, with 10 bases lining up with TRBD2. J lost 4 bases, V lost 1 base, and 2 bases had no gene match. The CDR3 totals 16 residues. CDR1 is SGHRS, CDR2 YFSETQ, per germline. The CDR3 spells CASSLTSGAGANVLTF. CDR3 bases: TGCGCCAGCAGCTTGACTAGCGGGGCCGGGGCCAACGTCCTGACTTTC. Full variable domain (missing parts from reference TRBV5-1 and TRBJ2-6): KAGVTQTPRYLIKTRGQQVTLSCSPISGHRSVSWYQQTPGQGLQFLFEYFSETQRNKGNFPGRFSGRQFSNSRSEMNVSTLELGDSALYLCASSLTSGAGANVLTFGAGSRLTVL.

This clonotype was observed once. This rearrangement joins TRBV5-1 to TRBJ1-4; weak D call: TRBD1 (5 bases). Per germline, CDR1 SGHRS and CDR2 YFSETQ. CDR3 length equals 14 residues. The V end was cut by 0 bases, the J end by 5 bases, with 8 bases between. CDR3 bases: TGCGCCAGCAGCTTGGAGGGGAGAAATGAAAAACTGTTTTTT. Translated: CASSLEGRNEKLFF.

This clonotype occurred once. The chain joins TRBV6-4 to TRBJ2-3, with D possibly being TRBD1 or TRBD2 (5 bases each). Trimming left V 2 bases short and J 6 bases short, with 9 bases between. CDR1 is MRHNA, CDR2 SNTAGT, per germline. The CDR3 is 13 residues long. CDR3 loop: CASSDRDEDTQYF. CDR3 in DNA: TGTGCCAGCAGTGACCGGGACGAGGATACGCAGTATTTT.

This sequence joins TRBV10-3 and TRBJ2-7; 8 bases fit TRBD1. The CDR3 has 16 residues. V shed 2 bases and J 6 bases; nucleotides not matched to a gene: 12. Germline V lookup: CDR1 ENHRY, CDR2 SYGVKD. The CDR3 nucleotides are TGTGCCATCAGTGAGCCGAGATCGGGACAGGATAGCGAGCAGTACTTC. It translates to CAISEPRSGQDSEQYF.

V is TRBV6-2 or TRBV6-3 and J is TRBJ1-2; a possible D gene is TRBD1 (5 bases). Per the germline V gene, CDR1 is MNHEY and CDR2 is SVGEGT. Trimming removed 4 bases at V and 4 bases at J, with 13 bases between. This CDR3 is 14 amino acids long. For the CDR3, the DNA is TGTGCCAGCAGTTCCCAGGGTCGACGCTATGGCTACACCTTC. This codes for CASSSQGRRYGYTF.

The J gene is TRBJ2-6, the V gene TRBV11-2; possibly TRBD1 for D (5 bases). CDR1 SGHAT and CDR2 FQNNGV come from the germline V gene. The CDR3 spans 17 residues. V lost 7 bases to trimming and J lost 0 bases, with 16 bases between them. CDR3 nucleotide sequence: TGTGCCAGCAACCAAGGGGAACAAAACTCTGGGGCCAACGTCCTGACTTTC. This encodes CASNQGEQNSGANVLTF. The entire variable domain, with the rest obtained from reference TRBV11-2 and TRBJ2-6, is as follows: EAGVAQSPRYKIIEKRQSVAFWCNPISGHATLYWYQQILGQGPKLLIQFQNNGVVDDSQLPKDRFSAERLKGVDSTLKIQPAKLEDSAVYLCASNQGEQNSGANVLTFGAGSRLTVL.

This chain joins TRBV29-1 and TRBJ1-1; 7 bases line up with TRBD1. CDR1 and CDR2 from the germline V gene are SQVTM and ANQGSEA. This CDR3 spans 12 amino acids. V lost 5 bases to trimming and J lost 8 bases; unmatched junction nucleotides: 8. The CDR3 DNA sequence: TGCAGCGTTTATACATGGACAGGAGAAGCTTTCTTT. Protein product: CSVYTWTGEAFF.

This chain connects TRBV7-2 to TRBJ1-1, with D maybe TRBD1 (5 bases). There are 14 residues in the CDR3. Germline V gives CDR1 SGHTA, CDR2 FQGNSA. V lost 6 bases to trimming and J lost 1 base, with 12 bases between them. CDR3: CASSGDGGNTEAFF. For the CDR3, the DNA is TGTGCCAGCAGTGGGGACGGGGGGAACACTGAAGCTTTCTTT.

This clonotype came up a few times. This chain links TRBV7-6 with TRBJ2-1; D might be TRBD1 or TRBD2, each matching 5 bases. The length of the CDR3 is 14 residues. Germline V gives CDR1 SGHVS, CDR2 FNYEAQ. V was trimmed by 5 bases and J by 4 bases, leaving 12 bases between them. DNA for the CDR3: TGTGCCAGCAGCGGGACCGAGCCTTACAATGAGCAGTTCTTC. It is translated as CASSGTEPYNEQFF. The full variable domain, rest sourced from reference TRBV7-6 and TRBJ2-1, is GAGVSQSPRYKVTKRGQDVALRCDPISGHVSLYWYRQALGQGPEFLTYFNYEAQQDKSGLPNDRFSAERPEGSISTLTIQRTEQRDSAMYRCASSGTEPYNEQFFGPGTRLTVL.

In its sample, this clonotype was seen a few times. J is TRBJ2-1 and V is TRBV12-3 or TRBV12-4, with 10 bases fitting TRBD1. The CDR3 is 13 residues long. V lost 8 bases and J lost 5; bases outside the gene matches: 3. The CDR3 nucleotides are TGTGCCAGCCGACAGGGGGCGGACAATGAGCAGTTCTTC. It is translated as CASRQGADNEQFF.

This chain links TRBV28 with TRBJ2-7; weak D call: TRBD2 (6 bases). The CDR3 covers 13 residues. Germline V lookup: CDR1 MDHEN, CDR2 SYDVKM. Trimming cost V 7 bases and J 0 bases, with 10 bases left between them. Here the CDR3 reads CASIPGVSYEQYF. The CDR3, as DNA: TGTGCCAGCATACCGGGGGTCTCCTACGAGCAGTACTTC.

This clonotype has just a few counts. The rearrangement links TRBV12-3 or TRBV12-4 to TRBJ2-1; TRBD1 matches at 9 bases. The junction had 5 bases not matched to a gene; V was cut back by 4 bases and J by 4 bases. This CDR3 region has 15 residues. The CDR3 loop is CASSSQGAYYNEQFF. CDR3 nucleotide sequence: TGTGCCAGCAGTTCACAGGGGGCTTATTACAATGAGCAGTTCTTC.

This clonotype was seen a few times. The V call is TRBV7-3, the J call TRBJ2-1; D remains unclear. The CDR3 is 13 residues long. V was clipped by 5 bases and J by 5 bases, with 10 bases between them. The germline gives CDR1 SGHTA, CDR2 FQGTGA. The DNA for the CDR3 is TGTGCCAGCAGCCCCGTTCGGAACAATGAGCAGTTCTTC. It translates to CASSPVRNNEQFF.

The V call is TRBV9, the J call TRBJ1-2; D possibly corresponds to TRBD1 (5 bases). The CDR3 consists of 14 residues. The V and J ends lost 3 bases and 5 bases respectively, with 14 bases between them. Germline V gene lookup returns CDR1 SGDLS and CDR2 YYNGEE. The CDR3 DNA is TGTGCCAGCAGCGCGGGCAGGGTTGAGTATGGCTACACCTTC. It codes for CASSAGRVEYGYTF.

This clonotype showed up just a few times. The rearrangement joins TRBV12-3 or TRBV12-4 to TRBJ2-1; no reliable D call. Trimming took off 6 bases at V and 7 bases at J, with 13 bases between the two ends. The CDR3 totals 13 residues. The CDR3: CASRDKVVNEQFF. DNA of the CDR3: TGTGCCAGCAGGGATAAGGTCGTGAATGAGCAGTTCTTC.

Ten or more counts support this clonotype. The V call is TRBV7-2, the J call TRBJ1-6, with 8 bases matching TRBD1. Germline V gives CDR1 SGHTA, CDR2 FQGNSA. CDR3 length: 14 amino acids. The ends lost 4 bases at V and 10 bases at J; junction bases unmatched: 6. The DNA for the CDR3 is TGTGCCAGCAGCTCAGACAGGGGCTGGTCACCCCTCCACTTT. Its protein is CASSSDRGWSPLHF.

The chain recombines TRBV7-2 with TRBJ2-7, with 11 bases that match TRBD2. V dropped 4 bases and J dropped 2; count of bases not matched to a gene: 1. CDR1 and CDR2 (germline): SGHTA, FQGNSA. The CDR3 runs to 14 residues. The CDR3 protein is CASSSSGRTYEQYF. The CDR3 nucleotides read TGTGCCAGCAGCTCTAGCGGGAGGACCTACGAGCAGTACTTC.

Only a few counts were recorded for this clonotype. The rearrangement joins TRBV7-9 to TRBJ2-1; TRBD2 agrees at 9 bases. This CDR3 is built from 15 residues. Germline V gene data show CDR1 as SEHNR and CDR2 as FQNEAQ (reference sequence). V shed 2 bases, J shed 7 bases, and the junction held 6 bases outside the gene matches. The CDR3 DNA follows: TGTGCCAGCAGCTTATTCGCGGGAGGGATTAATGAGCAGTTCTTC. Amino acids: CASSLFAGGINEQFF.